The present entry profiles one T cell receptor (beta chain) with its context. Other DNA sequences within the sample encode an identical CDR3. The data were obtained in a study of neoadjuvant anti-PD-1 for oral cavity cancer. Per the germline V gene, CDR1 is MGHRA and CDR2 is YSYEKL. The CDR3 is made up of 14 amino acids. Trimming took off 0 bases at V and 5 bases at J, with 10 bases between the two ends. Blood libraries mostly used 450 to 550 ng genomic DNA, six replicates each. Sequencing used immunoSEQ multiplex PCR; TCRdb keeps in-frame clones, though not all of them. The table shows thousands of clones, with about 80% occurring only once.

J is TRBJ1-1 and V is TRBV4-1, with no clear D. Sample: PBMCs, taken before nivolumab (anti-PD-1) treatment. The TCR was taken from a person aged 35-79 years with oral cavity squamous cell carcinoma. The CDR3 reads CASSQETSRTEAFF. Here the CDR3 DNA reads TGCGCCAGCAGCCAAGAGACGTCCCGGACTGAAGCTTTCTTT.